This T cell receptor (beta chain) was recovered during a study of monozygotic twins with inflammatory bowel disease. TCRdb reworked the 5' RACE reads into one entry per CDR3 protein, no DNA. Recorded for this sample: about 330,000 distinct CDR3 sequences. Germline assignment: CDR1 SGHTA and CDR2 FQGNSA. The CDR3 consists of 13 residues. This chain connects TRBV7-2 to TRBJ1-4. The sequenced sample was blood. This clonotype was obtained from a human donor with ulcerative colitis or Crohn's disease, or a healthy co-twin of an affected twin (not recorded which). The CDR3 spells CASSVQHNEKLFF.